The clone carrying this T cell receptor (beta chain) has only a few counts. Its antigen remains unidentified. Expressed TCRB transcripts were sequenced, since all the RNA that had been isolated was reverse transcribed. Using immunoSEQ multiplex PCR, the repertoire was profiled, and TCRdb retains in-frame clones only, with some absent. The table records about 14,000 clones, roughly 67% of them present only once. The sample originates from a study of beta chain features in type 1 diabetes. Study-wide findings and caveats: Any PCR bias toward short templates would affect both groups alike. HLA effects on TCRB rearrangement stayed unresolved here. Among all four CD4+ subsets, Type 1 diabetes patients had TCRB CDR3s that were moderately but significantly shorter.

Germline loops: CDR1 SGHTA, CDR2 FQGNSA. Trimming stripped 0 bases from V and 3 bases from J, with 9 bases between. The CDR3 covers 15 residues. What was sequenced was stem cell memory CD4+ T cells from blood. The origin of this receptor is a woman aged 18-30 years with type 1 diabetes. J is TRBJ1-5 and V is TRBV7-2; D remains ambiguous. The DNA of the CDR3 is TGTGCCAGCAGCTTAGCGGACGGGAACAATCAGCCCCAGCATTTT. Residues: CASSLADGNNQPQHF.